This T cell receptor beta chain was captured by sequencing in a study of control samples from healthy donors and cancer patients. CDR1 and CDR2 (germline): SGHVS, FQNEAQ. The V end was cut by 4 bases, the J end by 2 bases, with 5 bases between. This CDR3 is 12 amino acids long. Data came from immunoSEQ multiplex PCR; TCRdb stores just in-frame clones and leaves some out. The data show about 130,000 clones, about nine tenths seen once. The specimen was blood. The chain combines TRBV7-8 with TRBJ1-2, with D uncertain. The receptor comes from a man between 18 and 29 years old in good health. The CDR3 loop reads CASSSRNYGYTF. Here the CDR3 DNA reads TGTGCCAGCAGCTCCCGGAACTATGGCTACACCTTC.